This TCR beta chain was documented in a study of Ad26.COV2.S vaccination and SARS-CoV-2 variants (dated by TCRdb to about 2021). About the full investigation: Vaccine-arm donors were drawn from COV1001, a multicentre, randomized, double-blind, placebo-controlled phase I-IIa trial of Ad26.COV2.S in healthy adults. TCRbeta repertoire sequencing served as the tool for gauging how specific and how broad the SARS-CoV-2-reactive T cell receptors were following Ad26.COV2.S vaccination. Throughout the experiments and outcome assessment, investigators stayed blinded to trial group allocation. Dosing of Ad26.COV2.S was intramuscular, at either 5x10^10 or 1x10^11 viral particles, delivered as one shot or as two shots spaced 56 days apart. Trial participants were randomized into five groups of five, in which low-dose or high-dose Ad26.COV2.S was given once or twice, or placebo was given on both occasions. The TCR-sequenced set comprised about 32 samples: about 19 Ad26.COV2.S vaccine recipients, 5 placebo recipients and 8 SARS-CoV-2 convalescent individuals.

Results the study describes overall, beyond this receptor: Compared with placebo recipients, Ad26.COV2.S recipients showed higher spike-specific TCR breadth (P = 0.0014). It was noted by the authors that total T cell responses may have been underestimated by the TCR breadth and depth analyses. After vaccination, spike-specific CD8+ and CD4+ T cell responses were reported to show substantial breadth. Vaccine and placebo recipients had similar non-spike TCR breadth, a finding consistent with the vaccine containing only spike. The study was not powered to compare responses between vaccine doses or regimens.

This specimen's treatment or condition label, per the study, means: roughly 20 received Ad26.COV2.S at low or high dose, single or two shots; about 5 received placebo; per-sample allocation not given. For vaccine and placebo recipients, the sequenced repertoires came from samples collected on day 63 after the first injection. Between 29 July and 7 August 2020, Cohort 1b enrolled fewer than 30 adults aged 18-55 years at one site in Boston, USA. Ad26.COV2.S consisted of a replication-incompetent adenovirus type 26 vector by which a prefusion-stabilized SARS-CoV-2 spike protein from the original Wuhan strain was expressed. This clone came up once. It has no known antigen specificity. Base qualities are not provided; no much larger clone lies one nucleotide away. The immunoSEQ Assay was used to sequence TCRbeta CDR3 regions. After extraction, genomic DNA underwent amplification by bias-controlled multiplex PCR, followed by high-throughput sequencing. The paper's processing steps were these. To quantify the absolute abundance of every unique TCRbeta CDR3 region, sequences were collapsed and filtered. Usable DNA was measured by amplifying reference genes present in all nucleated cells, and TCRbeta template counts were normalized to that usable DNA to estimate T cell fraction. Repertoire TCRs were annotated as SARS-CoV-2-specific by exact matching of V gene, CDR3 amino acid sequence and J gene to a known reactive TCR set. The reference SARS-CoV-2 TCR set was derived from MIRA and filtered for enrichment in COVID-19-positive ImmuneCODE repertoires, a step that removed public or cross-reactive TCRs. Based on the MIRA antigens, annotated TCRs were further analysed at the level of specific ORF or position within ORF. Depth was the summed frequency of annotated unique rearrangements, while breadth was defined as annotated unique rearrangements over total unique productive rearrangements. Two-sided Wilcoxon rank-sum tests were used to compare TCR breadth between groups. TCRdb took this table from immuneACCESS and kept in-frame rearrangements with V and J called. Such tables lack part of the clones; where checked against another copy, unresolved V genes explain under half of the gap, and the rest is unexplained. V, J and clone size are taken as reported in that table, and D and trimming were inferred from the DNA itself. Within this sample are some 340,000 clones, with over 80% of them counted one time only. The top ten clonotypes cover 2% to 2.5% of the sample.

The clonotype originates from a person between 18 and 59 years old who received the Ad26.COV2.S COVID-19 vaccine or a placebo. Sequences were derived from peripheral blood, sampled in a trial of Ad26.COV2.S vaccine versus placebo.

The DNA is TGTGCCAGCAGCTTACTAGCGGGGGGGTTCAATGAGCAGTTCTTC. Translated, it reads CASSLLAGGFNEQFF. The chain is assembled from TRBV5-4 and TRBJ2-1; 13 bases in between match TRBD2. For CDR1 and CDR2, the germline V gene (reference sequence) lists SGHNT and YYREEE. The CDR3 runs 15 residues from the cysteine to the phenylalanine. This entry keeps only the CDR3 DNA: 45 bases, framed from base 1. After removal of 2 bases from V and 6 bases from J, the junction retains 2 bases not matched to a gene.